This is a list of T cell receptor beta chains from one sample in a study of blood T cells in healthy people across ages. Via MiXCR, TCRdb re-called the 5' RACE reads, giving one row per CDR3 protein. The top ten hold around 20% of the sample, which has hundreds of thousands of distinct CDR3 sequences, about three fifths seen once. The sequencing sample was made of blood. Receptors were obtained from a man under 40 in good health. Both conserved end residues are part of each CDR3. D genes are given only for firm matches. Clone size is not always given. Where it is, it says once, few, many or a class for expanded clones.

clone_size: .; j_call: TRBJ2-3; d_call: .; v_call: TRBV9; cdr3_aa: CASSVARSTDTQYF; cdr3_nt: TGTGCCAGCAGCGTCGCCCGAAGCACAGATACGCAGTATTTT
clone_size: .; j_call: TRBJ2-4; d_call: .; v_call: TRBV6-2/TRBV6-3; cdr3_aa: CASSHPRGTGKNIQYF; cdr3_nt: TGTGCCAGCAGTCACCCTCGGGGGACGGGCAAAAACATTCAGTACTTC
clone_size: .; j_call: TRBJ2-7; d_call: TRBD1; v_call: TRBV3-1; cdr3_aa: CASSQDGTGGGEQYF; cdr3_nt: TGTGCCAGCAGCCAGGACGGGACAGGGGGTGGCGAGCAGTACTTC
clone_size: .; j_call: TRBJ2-7; d_call: .; v_call: TRBV27; cdr3_aa: CASRPRGAESYEQYF; cdr3_nt: TGTGCCAGCAGACCACGGGGTGCGGAATCCTACGAGCAGTACTTC
clone_size: few; j_call: TRBJ2-4; d_call: .; v_call: TRBV29-1; cdr3_aa: CSARTAGNIQYF; cdr3_nt: TGCAGCGCACGGACAGCTGGAAACATTCAGTACTTC
clone_size: .; j_call: TRBJ2-7; d_call: .; v_call: TRBV4-3; cdr3_aa: CASSQDLNPREQYF; cdr3_nt: TGCGCCAGCAGCCAAGATCTAAACCCTCGGGAGCAGTACTTC
clone_size: .; j_call: TRBJ2-7; d_call: .; v_call: TRBV28; cdr3_aa: CASIKGAGSSYEQYF; cdr3_nt: TGTGCCAGCATAAAAGGGGCAGGGAGCTCCTACGAGCAGTACTTC
clone_size: many; j_call: TRBJ2-1; d_call: .; v_call: TRBV20-1; cdr3_aa: CSARDLANPYNEQFF; cdr3_nt: TGCAGTGCTAGAGATTTAGCCAACCCCTACAATGAGCAGTTCTTC
clone_size: once; j_call: TRBJ2-6; d_call: .; v_call: TRBV6-6; cdr3_aa: CASSQLSGANVLTF; cdr3_nt: TGTGCCAGCAGCCAGCTCTCTGGGGCCAACGTCCTGACTTTC
clone_size: .; j_call: TRBJ2-1; d_call: .; v_call: TRBV5-1; cdr3_aa: CASSPSGGAYEQFF; cdr3_nt: TGCGCCAGCAGCCCCTCGGGTGGGGCCTATGAGCAGTTCTTC
clone_size: .; j_call: TRBJ2-4; d_call: TRBD2; v_call: TRBV7-9; cdr3_aa: CASSFGTGAREAQYF; cdr3_nt: TGTGCCAGCAGCTTTGGTACAGGCGCGCGGGAGGCCCAGTACTTC
clone_size: .; j_call: TRBJ2-3; d_call: TRBD1; v_call: TRBV5-1; cdr3_aa: CASSATGTGITDTQYF; cdr3_nt: TGCGCCAGCAGCGCGACCGGGACAGGGATCACAGATACGCAGTATTTT
clone_size: .; j_call: TRBJ2-5; d_call: TRBD1; v_call: TRBV6-6; cdr3_aa: CASSQGTGGEETQYF; cdr3_nt: TGTGCCAGCAGTCAAGGGACAGGGGGTGAGGAGACCCAGTACTTC
clone_size: .; j_call: TRBJ2-1; d_call: .; v_call: TRBV29-1; cdr3_aa: CSVGPSNNEQFF; cdr3_nt: TGCAGCGTTGGGCCCTCAAACAATGAGCAGTTCTTC
clone_size: .; j_call: TRBJ1-5; d_call: .; v_call: TRBV7-3; cdr3_aa: CASSDLGINQPQHF; cdr3_nt: TGTGCCAGCAGCGACCTCGGTATCAATCAGCCCCAGCATTTT
clone_size: few; j_call: TRBJ2-1; d_call: TRBD2; v_call: TRBV27; cdr3_aa: CASAIIAGHNNEQFF; cdr3_nt: TGTGCCAGCGCGATTATAGCGGGTCATAACAATGAGCAGTTCTTC
clone_size: .; j_call: TRBJ2-3; d_call: .; v_call: TRBV29-1; cdr3_aa: CSVPRTTSTDTQYF; cdr3_nt: TGCAGCGTTCCGCGAACCACTAGCACAGATACGCAGTATTTT
clone_size: .; j_call: TRBJ2-3; d_call: .; v_call: TRBV12-3/TRBV12-4; cdr3_aa: CASSLGATSQTDTQYF; cdr3_nt: TGTGCCAGCAGTTTAGGAGCGACTAGTCAGACAGATACGCAGTATTTT
clone_size: .; j_call: TRBJ2-1; d_call: .; v_call: TRBV15; cdr3_aa: CATSRGEDHQGEQFF; cdr3_nt: TGTGCCACCAGCAGAGGCGAGGACCATCAGGGTGAGCAGTTCTTC
clone_size: .; j_call: TRBJ1-3; d_call: .; v_call: TRBV7-2; cdr3_aa: CASSRQTTFSGNTIYF; cdr3_nt: TGTGCCAGCAGCCGACAGACGACCTTCTCTGGAAACACCATATATTTT
clone_size: .; j_call: TRBJ2-7; d_call: .; v_call: TRBV7-4; cdr3_aa: CARSHGSYEQYF; cdr3_nt: TGTGCCAGGTCCCACGGTTCCTACGAGCAGTACTTC
clone_size: .; j_call: TRBJ2-3; d_call: .; v_call: TRBV2; cdr3_aa: CASTGGATDTQYF; cdr3_nt: TGTGCCAGCACCGGCGGGGCGACAGATACGCAGTATTTT
clone_size: .; j_call: TRBJ2-3; d_call: TRBD2; v_call: TRBV5-6; cdr3_aa: CASSQEPSGGDTQYF; cdr3_nt: TGTGCCAGCAGCCAGGAACCTTCGGGGGGAGATACGCAGTATTTT
clone_size: .; j_call: TRBJ1-5; d_call: .; v_call: TRBV6-6; cdr3_aa: CASSTQGGQPQHF; cdr3_nt: TGTGCCAGCAGTACACAGGGTGGGCAGCCCCAGCATTTT
clone_size: .; j_call: TRBJ1-1; d_call: TRBD1; v_call: TRBV12-3/TRBV12-4; cdr3_aa: CASSLEGARGTEAFF; cdr3_nt: TGTGCCAGCAGTTTGGAGGGGGCCCGAGGCACTGAAGCTTTCTTT
clone_size: .; j_call: TRBJ2-5; d_call: .; v_call: TRBV11-2; cdr3_aa: CASSFKGVRTDQETQYF; cdr3_nt: TGTGCCAGCAGCTTTAAGGGGGTTCGCACCGATCAAGAGACCCAGTACTTC
clone_size: .; j_call: TRBJ1-1; d_call: TRBD1; v_call: TRBV25-1; cdr3_aa: CVSSEPGGAGTEAFF; cdr3_nt: TGTGTCAGCAGTGAACCAGGGGGAGCAGGTACTGAAGCTTTCTTT
clone_size: .; j_call: TRBJ2-6; d_call: .; v_call: TRBV18; cdr3_aa: CASSPAVSSGANVLTF; cdr3_nt: TGTGCCAGCTCACCGGCGGTTAGCTCTGGGGCCAACGTCCTGACTTTC
clone_size: .; j_call: TRBJ2-5; d_call: .; v_call: TRBV7-3; cdr3_aa: CASSLEVPETQYF; cdr3_nt: TGTGCCAGCAGCTTAGAAGTCCCAGAGACCCAGTACTTC
clone_size: many; j_call: TRBJ2-3; d_call: .; v_call: TRBV7-2; cdr3_aa: CASSLVGTDTQYF; cdr3_nt: TGTGCCAGCAGCTTAGTTGGAACAGATACGCAGTATTTT
clone_size: .; j_call: TRBJ1-2; d_call: .; v_call: TRBV18; cdr3_aa: CASSASAANYGYTF; cdr3_nt: TGTGCCAGCTCAGCCTCGGCAGCGAACTATGGCTACACCTTC
clone_size: .; j_call: TRBJ2-1; d_call: TRBD1; v_call: TRBV28; cdr3_aa: CASTPGTGPDNEQFF; cdr3_nt: TGTGCCAGCACCCCTGGGACAGGGCCTGACAATGAGCAGTTCTTC
clone_size: .; j_call: TRBJ2-3; d_call: TRBD2; v_call: TRBV20-1; cdr3_aa: CSATRDYGTDTQYF; cdr3_nt: TGCAGTGCAACCCGGGACTATGGAACAGATACGCAGTATTTT
clone_size: few; j_call: TRBJ2-3; d_call: .; v_call: TRBV20-1; cdr3_aa: CSAMGGGSSTDTQYF; cdr3_nt: TGCAGTGCTATGGGTGGGGGTTCCAGCACAGATACGCAGTATTTT
clone_size: .; j_call: TRBJ2-7; d_call: TRBD1; v_call: TRBV5-4; cdr3_aa: CASSSGTDSEQYF; cdr3_nt: TGTGCCAGCAGCTCGGGGACAGACAGCGAGCAGTACTTC
clone_size: .; j_call: TRBJ2-4; d_call: .; v_call: TRBV3-1; cdr3_aa: CASSLMARGGAKKNIQYF; cdr3_nt: TGTGCCAGCAGCCTAATGGCCAGGGGGGGGGCTAAAAAAAACATTCAGTACTTC
clone_size: .; j_call: TRBJ1-4; d_call: .; v_call: TRBV2; cdr3_aa: CASSRQGMEKLFF; cdr3_nt: TGTGCCAGCAGTCGGCAGGGAATGGAAAAACTGTTTTTT
clone_size: .; j_call: TRBJ2-5; d_call: .; v_call: TRBV28; cdr3_aa: CASRETWTGETQYF; cdr3_nt: TGTGCCAGCAGGGAGACCTGGACGGGAGAGACCCAGTACTTC
clone_size: .; j_call: TRBJ1-2; d_call: .; v_call: TRBV29-1; cdr3_aa: CSVNGQAPDGYTF; cdr3_nt: TGCAGCGTAAACGGGCAGGCCCCCGATGGCTACACCTTC
clone_size: few; j_call: TRBJ1-4; d_call: .; v_call: TRBV20-1; cdr3_aa: CSAIDREDEKLFF; cdr3_nt: TGCAGTGCTATAGATCGGGAGGATGAAAAACTGTTTTTT
clone_size: .; j_call: TRBJ1-2; d_call: .; v_call: TRBV7-2; cdr3_aa: CASSFRDGDYGYTF; cdr3_nt: TGTGCCAGCAGCTTTAGGGATGGGGACTATGGCTACACCTTC
clone_size: .; j_call: TRBJ1-4; d_call: .; v_call: TRBV18; cdr3_aa: CASSPRPGETNEKLFF; cdr3_nt: TGTGCCAGCTCACCAAGGCCAGGGGAAACTAATGAAAAACTGTTTTTT
clone_size: .; j_call: TRBJ2-3; d_call: .; v_call: TRBV15; cdr3_aa: CATSLDQDFGTQYF; cdr3_nt: TGTGCCACCAGCCTAGACCAGGACTTTGGAACGCAGTATTTT
clone_size: once; j_call: TRBJ2-3; d_call: .; v_call: TRBV24-1; cdr3_aa: CATSDLDSSDTQYF; cdr3_nt: TGTGCCACCAGTGATTTGGACAGCTCAGATACGCAGTATTTT
clone_size: .; j_call: TRBJ1-1; d_call: .; v_call: TRBV27; cdr3_aa: CASSLTPSGNTEAFF; cdr3_nt: TGTGCCAGCAGTTTAACCCCGTCCGGTAACACTGAAGCTTTCTTT
clone_size: .; j_call: TRBJ2-7; d_call: .; v_call: TRBV20-1; cdr3_aa: CSARDLVQSSYEQYF; cdr3_nt: TGCAGTGCTAGAGATCTTGTGCAGAGCTCCTACGAGCAGTACTTC
clone_size: few; j_call: TRBJ2-5; d_call: .; v_call: TRBV12-3/TRBV12-4; cdr3_aa: CASSLVYSETQYF; cdr3_nt: TGTGCCAGCAGTTTGGTCTATTCGGAGACCCAGTACTTC
clone_size: .; j_call: TRBJ1-4; d_call: TRBD1; v_call: TRBV4-1; cdr3_aa: CASSQQQGAANEKLFF; cdr3_nt: TGCGCCAGCAGCCAACAACAGGGGGCTGCTAATGAAAAACTGTTTTTT
clone_size: .; j_call: TRBJ2-1; d_call: TRBD2; v_call: TRBV20-1; cdr3_aa: CSARETGGSYNEQFF; cdr3_nt: TGCAGTGCTAGAGAAACGGGGGGCTCCTACAATGAGCAGTTCTTC
clone_size: .; j_call: TRBJ2-1; d_call: .; v_call: TRBV20-1; cdr3_aa: CSARDLVGGINEQFF; cdr3_nt: TGCAGTGCTAGAGATCTGGTGGGAGGTATCAATGAGCAGTTCTTC
clone_size: few; j_call: TRBJ1-1; d_call: .; v_call: TRBV7-9; cdr3_aa: CASSFLGTEAFF; cdr3_nt: TGTGCCAGCAGCTTTTTGGGCACTGAAGCTTTCTTT